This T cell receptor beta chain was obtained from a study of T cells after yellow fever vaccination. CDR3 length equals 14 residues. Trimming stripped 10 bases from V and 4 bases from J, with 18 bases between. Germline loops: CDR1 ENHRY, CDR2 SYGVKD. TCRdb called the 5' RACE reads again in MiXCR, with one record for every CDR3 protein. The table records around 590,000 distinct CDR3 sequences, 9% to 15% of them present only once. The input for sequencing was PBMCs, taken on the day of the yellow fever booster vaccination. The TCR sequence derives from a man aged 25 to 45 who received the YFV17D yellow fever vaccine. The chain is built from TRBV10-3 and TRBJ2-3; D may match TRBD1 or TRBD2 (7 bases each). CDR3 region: CATGTTGEADTQYF. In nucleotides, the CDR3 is TGTGCCACAGGGACTACAGGGGAGGCAGATACGCAGTATTTT.